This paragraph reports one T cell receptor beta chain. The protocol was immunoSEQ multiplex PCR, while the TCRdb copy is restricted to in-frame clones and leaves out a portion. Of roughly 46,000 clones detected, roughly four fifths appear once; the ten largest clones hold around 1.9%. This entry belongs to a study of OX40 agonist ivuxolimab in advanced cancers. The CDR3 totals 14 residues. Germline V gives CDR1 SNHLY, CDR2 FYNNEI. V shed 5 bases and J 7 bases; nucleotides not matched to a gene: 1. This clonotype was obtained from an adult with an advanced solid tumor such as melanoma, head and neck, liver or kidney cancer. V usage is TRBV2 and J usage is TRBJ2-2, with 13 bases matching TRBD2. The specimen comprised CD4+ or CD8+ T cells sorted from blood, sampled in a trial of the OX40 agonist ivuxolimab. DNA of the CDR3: TGTGCCAGCAGTACTAGCGGGGGGGTCGGGGAGCTGTTTTTT. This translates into CASSTSGGVGELFF. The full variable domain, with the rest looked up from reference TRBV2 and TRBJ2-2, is EPEVTQTPSHQVTQMGQEVILRCVPISNHLYFYWYRQILGQKVEFLVSFYNNEISEKSEIFDDQFSVERPDGSNFTLKIRSTKLEDSAMYFCASSTSGGVGELFFGEGSRLTVL.